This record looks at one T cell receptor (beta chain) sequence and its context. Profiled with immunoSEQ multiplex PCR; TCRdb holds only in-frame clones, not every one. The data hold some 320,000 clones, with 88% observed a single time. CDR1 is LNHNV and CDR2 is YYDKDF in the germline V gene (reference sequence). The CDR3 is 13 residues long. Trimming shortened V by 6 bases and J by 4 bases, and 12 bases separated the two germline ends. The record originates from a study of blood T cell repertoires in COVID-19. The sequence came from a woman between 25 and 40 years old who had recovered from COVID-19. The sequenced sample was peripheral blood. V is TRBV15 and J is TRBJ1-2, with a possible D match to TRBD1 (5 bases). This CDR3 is CATSSTETYGYTF. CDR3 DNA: TGTGCCACCAGTTCGACAGAGACCTATGGCTACACCTTC.